The rows below give T cell receptor beta chains drawn from one sample of a study of blood T cell repertoires in COVID-19. Generated by immunoSEQ multiplex PCR, the TCRdb table keeps only in-frame clones and is missing some. The data hold approximately 36,000 clones, with around 84% observed a single time. The sequenced material came from peripheral blood. These receptor sequences come from a man aged 60-69 years with COVID-19, enrolled during active disease. Each CDR3 is given with its conserved first and last residue. Fields, in order: V gene, CDR3 length, J gene, clone size, CDR3 protein. A row's size may be missing; if present it is once, few, many or a size class.

>TRBV28|13|TRBJ1-2|.
CASSLLDSYGYTF
>TRBV6-1|20|TRBJ1-5|.
CASSETYRGGRVWGNQPQHF
>TRBV3-1/TRBV3-2|12|TRBJ2-5|.
CASSQEGGTQYF
>TRBV7-2|17|TRBJ2-2|.
CASSPDRSRGFGGELFF
>TRBV7-9|14|TRBJ1-5|.
CASSLRGNNQPQHF
>TRBV18|16|TRBJ2-7|.
CASSPPTGQGTTEQYF
>TRBV6-2/TRBV6-3|17|TRBJ2-2|.
CASSYIPATGFTGELFF
>TRBV11-2|15|TRBJ1-1|.
CASRFLGGLNTEAFF
>TRBV5-1|14|TRBJ1-3|.
CASSSDSSGNTIYF
>TRBV7-2|14|TRBJ1-2|.
CASSLRAGDYGYTF
>TRBV3-1/TRBV3-2|12|TRBJ2-7|.
CASSQAGNEQYF
>TRBV7-9|13|TRBJ1-1|.
CASSYGRNTEAFF
>TRBV30|14|TRBJ2-2|.
CAWTRQLNTGELFF
>TRBV4-2|15|TRBJ1-6|.
CASSQPQGRGSPLHF
>TRBV27|16|TRBJ2-7|.
CASRASGDRGFYEQYF
>TRBV2|16|TRBJ2-4|.
CASSERQGVAKNIQYF
>TRBV27|13|TRBJ1-2|.
CATRAQGSYGYTF
>TRBV12-2|17|TRBJ1-6|.
CASRLGSRQGAGSPLHF
>TRBV7-9|16|TRBJ2-1|.
CASSLRQGGIHDEQFF
>TRBV5-1|14|TRBJ1-6|.
CASSLSGYNSPLHF
>TRBV7-8|13|TRBJ2-7|once
CASSLDRSYEQYF
>TRBV7-9|15|TRBJ2-5|.
CASSSLGTVQETQYF
>TRBV6-5|12|TRBJ1-1|.
CASRAGNTEAFF
>TRBV2|14|TRBJ1-5|.
CASMGGFSNQPQHF
>TRBV4-1|16|TRBJ1-4|.
CASSHSPGGSNEKLFF
>TRBV18|16|TRBJ1-1|.
CASSPPFQGMNTEAFF
>TRBV19|13|TRBJ1-1|few
CASRGRGLTEAFF
>TRBV30|13|TRBJ2-2|.
CAWIRFIGGELFF
>TRBV28|13|TRBJ1-2|.
CASSPDSNYGYTF
>TRBV2|13|TRBJ2-7|.
CASSLAGGREQYF
>TRBV7-9|15|TRBJ1-3|.
CASSLDRPSGNTIYF
>TRBV18|11|TRBJ1-1|.
CASSLNTEAFF
>TRBV10-3|16|TRBJ1-2|.
CAISERQGAPYYGYTF
>TRBV7-9|15|TRBJ1-2|.
CASSFSGGEGYGYTF
>TRBV30|12|TRBJ1-5|once
CAWSVPSGPQHF
>TRBV6-1|18|TRBJ1-1|few
CASSEARQGAKRNTEAFF
>TRBV5-4|17|TRBJ2-2|.
CASSPMGLLADTGELFF
>TRBV5-4|15|TRBJ1-3|once
CASSPQGNSGSTIYF
>TRBV5-5|16|TRBJ1-3|.
CASSLSFQGGGNTIYF
>TRBV30|13|TRBJ2-7|.
CAWSVGLTYEQYF
>TRBV18|14|TRBJ1-6|once
CASSRQEHYSPLHF
>TRBV10-3|12|TRBJ2-1|.
CATEDRENEQFF
>TRBV19|14|TRBJ1-5|.
CASRGQGMGQPQHF
>TRBV5-1|13|TRBJ2-5|.
CASSGDGGETQYF
>TRBV6-5|12|TRBJ1-1|.
CASSYQDREAFF
>TRBV7-9|14|TRBJ2-7|few
CASSTGTGGVEQYF